This T cell receptor (beta chain) appears in the sequencing data of a study of cytomegalovirus exposure and HLA in healthy donors. The study, taken as a whole, reports: The availability of immune exposure information extended only to CMV serostatus. Reportedly, a later analysis found an Asian-associated ancestry cluster had fewer N-insertions than the approximately 700-donor mean.

As for this clone: Its target is unknown.

The ends lost 5 bases at V and 0 bases at J; junction bases unmatched: 14. The germline CDR1 and CDR2 sequences are SGHRS and YFSETQ. This CDR3 region has 17 residues. The PCR made use of 60 Vbeta and 13 Jbeta primers. Profiled with immunoSEQ multiplex PCR; TCRdb holds only in-frame clones, not every one. The sample lists about 45,000 clones, 55% to 75% occurring once. This receptor was obtained from a woman in her twenties or thirties in good health and CMV-seronegative. The chain recombines TRBV5-1 with TRBJ2-7, with 7 bases that match TRBD1. Sequences were obtained from PBMCs. CDR3 in amino acids: CASRLAPGQDFSYEQYF. Written as DNA, the CDR3 is TGCGCCAGCAGACTGGCCCCCGGACAGGATTTCTCCTACGAGCAGTACTTC.